The clone carrying this T cell receptor beta chain was seen at least ten times. Its antigen is not identified. This CDR3 has 14 residues. V was shortened by 7 bases and J by 0 bases, with 12 bases between the two germline ends. Per the germline V gene, CDR1 is SEHNR and CDR2 is FQNEAQ (reference sequence). The investigators amplified TCR beta CDR3 regions from RNA transcripts. When the TCR CDR3 underwent first-round RT-PCR, the HTBI primer set was used. MiXCR, run by TCRdb on the multiplex PCR reads, gives a single entry per CDR3 protein. Among 30,000 to 35,000 distinct CDR3 sequences listed, about 52% were seen once. These data come from a study of T cells in Graves' hyperthyroidism and ophthalmopathy. Notes on the study in general: Researchers found most expanded thyroid clonotypes above 0.001 in blood as well. The model identified upcoming ophthalmopathy a median about six months ahead of onset.

The J gene is TRBJ1-1, the V gene TRBV7-9, with D unclear. Sequencing input: blood. This sequence originates from a woman between 35 and 50 years old with Graves' ophthalmopathy. CDR3 nucleotide sequence: TGTGCCAGCACCATCGGTAGATTGAACACTGAAGCTTTCTTT. Protein: CASTIGRLNTEAFF.